The next 27 T cell receptor beta chains were all read from a single sample in a study of CD8 T cells in Susac syndrome. RNA in amounts of about 0.5 to 1 ug was reverse transcribed with random hexamers. TCRdb passed the immunoSEQ multiplex PCR reads through MiXCR, listing each CDR3 protein once. The sample has some 200,000 distinct CDR3 sequences, roughly 94% seen once; the top ten hold around 0.16%. The material sequenced was CD8+ T cells from PBMCs. The receptors here all came from a human donor with Susac syndrome.

The rearrangement joins TRBV7-9 to TRBJ2-7; D may be TRBD1 or TRBD2 (6 bases each). The CDR3 sequence is 16 residues long. Trimming removed 6 bases at V and 4 bases at J, with 22 bases between. Germline V gives CDR1 SEHNR, CDR2 FQNEAQ (reference sequence). The CDR3: CASSMTSGGLRYEQYF. In nucleotides, the CDR3 is TGTGCCAGCAGTATGACCTCCGGGGGCCTCAGGTACGAGCAGTACTTC.

This chain joins TRBV6-5 and TRBJ1-6; TRBD1 matches 7 bases. Looked up from germline, CDR1 is MNHEY and CDR2 is SVGAGI. This CDR3 contains 15 residues. Unmatched junction bases numbered 10, after V lost 5 bases and J lost 9 bases. CDR3 bases: TGTGCCAGCAGTAAGGGGAGACAGGGTGTTTCACCCCTCCACTTT. This encodes CASSKGRQGVSPLHF.

V is TRBV15 and J is TRBJ2-3; 10 nucleotides match TRBD2. This CDR3 has 15 amino acids. From germline, CDR1 is LNHNV and CDR2 YYDKDF (reference sequence). Losses at the gene ends were 9 bases for V and 2 bases for J; bases not matched to a gene: 8. In DNA form, the CDR3 reads TGTGCCACGGCCCTTAGCGGGAGGTACACAGATACGCAGTATTTT. Translated: CATALSGRYTDTQYF.

This sequence joins TRBV30 and TRBJ2-5; D is ambiguous. The CDR3 has 12 amino acids. Germline V gene lookup returns CDR1 GTSNPN and CDR2 SVGIG (reference sequence). V lost 2 bases and J lost 7, with 11 bases in between. For the CDR3, the DNA is TGTGCCTGGAGTCCCCCCTCCGGGACCCAGTACTTC. It encodes CAWSPPSGTQYF. Variable domain in full (rest from reference TRBV30 and TRBJ2-5): SQTIHQWPATLVQPVGSPLSLECTVEGTSNPNLYWYRQAAGRGLQLLFYSVGIGQISSEVPQNLSASRPQDRQFILSSKKLLLSDSGFYLCAWSPPSGTQYFGPGTRLLVL.

The rearrangement joins TRBV9 to TRBJ2-3; 7 bases are a match to TRBD2. Germline V lookup: CDR1 SGDLS, CDR2 YYNGEE. This CDR3 comprises 15 residues. V dropped 4 bases and J dropped 2; count of bases not matched to a gene: 7. CDR3 in amino acids: CASSNRDYHTDTQYF. CDR3 nucleotides: TGTGCCAGCAGCAACCGGGACTACCACACAGATACGCAGTATTTT.

The chain recombines TRBV20-1 with TRBJ2-3; possibly TRBD2 for D (5 bases). V gave up 3 bases and J gave up 2 bases, with 9 bases separating them. The CDR3 is 13 amino acids. From germline, CDR1 is DFQATT and CDR2 SNEGSKA (reference sequence). The CDR3 sequence: CSARISDTDTQYF. For the CDR3, the DNA is TGCAGTGCTAGGATTAGCGACACAGATACGCAGTATTTT.

The chain couples TRBV29-1 to TRBJ2-7; either TRBD1 or TRBD2 may fit D (5 bases each). CDR3 size: 15 residues. V lost 4 bases and J 0 bases, leaving 16 bases between the germline ends. Per the germline V gene, CDR1 is SQVTM and CDR2 is ANQGSEA. The CDR3 loop reads CSVVGAGQSSYEQYF. CDR3 nucleotide sequence: TGCAGCGTTGTTGGGGCGGGCCAGAGCTCCTACGAGCAGTACTTC.

This chain links TRBV12-3 or TRBV12-4 with TRBJ1-2; the match to TRBD1 covers 9 bases. This CDR3 contains 14 residues. Unmatched junction bases numbered 7, after V lost 5 bases and J lost 6 bases. The CDR3 DNA is TGTGCCAGCAGTCCATTGGACAGGGGAGATGGCTACACCTTC. It specifies CASSPLDRGDGYTF.

This rearrangement joins TRBV4-1 to TRBJ1-1; D perhaps matches TRBD1 (5 bases). The germline V gene encodes CDR1 MGHRA and CDR2 YSYEKL. The CDR3 totals 16 residues. V lost 0 bases to trimming and J lost 6 bases, with 17 bases between them. The CDR3 loop is CASSQELLGVGAEAFF. In DNA form, the CDR3 reads TGCGCCAGCAGCCAAGAGTTGTTGGGGGTGGGCGCTGAAGCTTTCTTT.

This rearrangement joins TRBV20-1 to TRBJ1-2; weak D call: TRBD1 (6 bases). The length of the CDR3 is 14 residues. Trimming removed 1 base at V and 2 bases at J, with 11 bases between. Germline V gene sequence: CDR1 DFQATT, CDR2 SNEGSKA (reference sequence). As DNA, the CDR3 is TGCAGTGCTAGAGGACAGGCGGACAACTATGGCTACACCTTC. Translation: CSARGQADNYGYTF.

The gene calls are TRBV7-3 and TRBJ2-3; tentative D call: TRBD1 (6 bases). Trimming stripped 6 bases from V and 2 bases from J, with 15 bases between. The CDR3 is made up of 15 amino acids. Germline values: CDR1 SGHTA, CDR2 FQGTGA. The CDR3: CASSYTGHLTDTQYF. CDR3 sequence (DNA): TGTGCCAGCAGTTACACGGGACATCTCACAGATACGCAGTATTTT.

The gene calls are TRBV13 and TRBJ2-2; a possible D gene is TRBD1 (6 bases). Between the trimmed V and J ends, which lost 5 bases and 0 bases, there was a span of 10 bases. The CDR3 totals 15 residues. Germline loops: CDR1 PRHDT, CDR2 FYEKMQ (reference sequence). The CDR3 region has the DNA TGTGCCAGCAGCGACCGGACAGCGAACACCGGGGAGCTGTTTTTT. It encodes CASSDRTANTGELFF.

The CDR3 sequence is CASSPSSRQEKLFF. Written as DNA, the CDR3 is TGTGCCAGCAGTCCCAGCTCCCGACAAGAAAAACTGTTTTTT. The chain links TRBV27 to TRBJ1-4; D gene uncertain. Trimming pared 5 bases from V and 8 bases from J, leaving 15 bases between. CDR1 MNHEY and CDR2 SMNVEV come from the germline V gene (reference sequence). CDR3 size: 14 residues. The full variable domain, rest sourced from reference TRBV27 and TRBJ1-4, is EAQVTQNPRYLITVTGKKLTVTCSQNMNHEYMSWYRQDPGLGLRQIYYSMNVEVTDKGDVPEGYKVSRKEKRNFPLILESPSPNQTSLYFCASSPSSRQEKLFFGSGTQLSVL.

This chain uses TRBV9 with TRBJ1-5; weak D call: TRBD1 (5 bases). V was pared by 0 bases and J by 7 bases, with 11 bases between. The CDR3 totals 14 residues. CDR1 and CDR2 from the germline V gene are SGDLS and YYNGEE. The CDR3 region is CASSVEYGDQPQHF. The CDR3 DNA is TGTGCCAGCAGCGTAGAGTATGGGGACCAGCCCCAGCATTTT. The entire variable domain, with the rest obtained from reference TRBV9 and TRBJ1-5, is as follows: DSGVTQTPKHLITATGQRVTLRCSPRSGDLSVYWYQQSLDQGLQFLIQYYNGEERAKGNILERFSAQQFPDLHSELNLSSLELGDSALYFCASSVEYGDQPQHFGDGTRLSIL.

The rearrangement joins TRBV29-1 to TRBJ2-7; TRBD1 aligns across 8 bases. The germline gives CDR1 SQVTM, CDR2 ANQGSEA. Germline trimming cut 1 base from V and 7 bases from J; bases unmatched to any gene: 12. The CDR3 has 15 residues. The DNA for the CDR3 is TGCAGCGTTGAAGGTTCGGCAGGGGGCTTGGGGGAGCAGTACTTC. This codes for CSVEGSAGGLGEQYF.

Comments on this clonotype: The junction shows a germline mismatch at one end, possibly a read error. This sequence joins TRBV4-1 and TRBJ2-1; D call uncertain. This CDR3 is 15 amino acids long. CDR1 is MGHRA, CDR2 YSYEKL, per germline. The chain's CDR3 is CASTQGPSSYNEQFF. The CDR3 bases are TGCGCCAGCACCCAAGGCCCGAGCTCCTACAATGAGCAGTTCTTC.

The genes are TRBV4-1 and TRBJ2-1, with unresolved D. The CDR3 loop spans 17 amino acids. In germline, CDR1 is MGHRA, CDR2 YSYEKL. Trimming cost V 0 bases and J 2 bases, with 14 bases left between them. CDR3 region: CASSQDLGASPYNEQFF. CDR3 bases: TGCGCCAGCAGCCAAGATCTCGGAGCGAGTCCCTACAATGAGCAGTTCTTC.

This chain uses TRBV2 with TRBJ2-1; D gene ambiguous. This CDR3 has 11 amino acids. Trimming stripped 5 bases from V and 11 bases from J, with 10 bases between. CDR1 and CDR2 (germline): SNHLY, FYNNEI. CDR3 sequence: CASSSRFQQFF. Here the CDR3 DNA reads TGTGCCAGCAGTTCTAGATTTCAGCAGTTCTTC.

This sequence joins TRBV20-1 and TRBJ2-7, with 15 bases that match TRBD2. Germline CDR1 and CDR2: DFQATT and SNEGSKA (reference sequence). The CDR3 has 15 amino acids. With 6 bases clipped from V and 2 bases from J, the junction kept 5 bases outside the gene matches. CDR3 bases: TGCAGTGCCTCCGGGACTAGCGGGGGGCCCTACGAGCAGTACTTC. This translates into CSASGTSGGPYEQYF.

V is TRBV4-2 and J is TRBJ1-6, with TRBD1 matching 7 bases. The CDR3 runs to 16 residues. Looked up from germline, CDR1 is LGHNA and CDR2 is YNFKEQ. V shed 0 bases, J shed 8 bases, and the junction held 7 bases outside the gene matches. CDR3 protein: CASSQEEGAGYSPLHF. The CDR3 DNA reads TGTGCCAGCAGCCAAGAGGAGGGGGCTGGGTATTCACCCCTCCACTTT.

The gene calls are TRBV30 and TRBJ2-7; a weak D match, TRBD2 (6 bases). CDR3 length: 15 residues. CDR1 is GTSNPN, CDR2 SVGIG, per germline (reference sequence). V lost 0 bases, J lost 3 bases, and 15 bases lay in between. The DNA for the CDR3 is TGTGCCTGGAGTGTACCGATTAGCGGAGTCTACGAGCAGTACTTC. Translating gives CAWSVPISGVYEQYF.

The rearrangement joins TRBV30 to TRBJ2-7; D may correspond to TRBD1 or TRBD2 (5 bases each). The germline V gene encodes CDR1 GTSNPN and CDR2 SVGIG (reference sequence). V was trimmed by 0 bases and J by 7 bases, leaving 7 bases between them. The CDR3 totals 11 residues. The CDR3 coding sequence is TGTGCCTGGAGTGTTTGGGGGGAGCAGTACTTC. Translated: CAWSVWGEQYF.

V and J are TRBV7-8 and TRBJ2-6; possible D gene TRBD2, 5 bases. Germline V gives CDR1 SGHVS, CDR2 FQNEAQ. This CDR3 is built from 17 residues. Trimming took 4 bases from V and 1 from J, leaving 14 bases between them. The CDR3 sequence is CASSSNGLRSGANVLTF. The CDR3 DNA follows: TGTGCCAGCAGCTCCAACGGACTCCGGTCTGGGGCCAACGTCCTGACTTTC.

V and J are TRBV13 and TRBJ1-2; maybe TRBD1 (6 bases). Trimming took 3 bases from V and 4 from J, leaving 15 bases between them. CDR1 and CDR2 (germline): PRHDT, FYEKMQ (reference sequence). The CDR3 extends over 15 amino acids. The CDR3 region has the DNA TGTGCCAGCAGCTTCGGGGGCCTGAACGCCTATGGCTACACCTTC. This gives the protein CASSFGGLNAYGYTF.

This chain uses TRBV28 with TRBJ2-7, with 7 bases that match TRBD1. Germline V gene sequence: CDR1 MDHEN, CDR2 SYDVKM. The CDR3 is 15 residues long. V was clipped by 6 bases and J by 0 bases; unmatched bases: 8. The CDR3 DNA reads as TGTGCCAGCAGCATTACAAAGGGGGCCTCCTACGAGCAGTACTTC. This codes for CASSITKGASYEQYF.

For the CDR3, the DNA is TGTGCCAGCGGACCGGGACAGACCTACGAGCAGTACTTC. Amino acid sequence: CASGPGQTYEQYF. This sequence joins TRBV5-4 and TRBJ2-7; the match to TRBD1 covers 7 bases. There are 13 residues in the CDR3. Looked up from germline, CDR1 is SGHNT and CDR2 is YYREEE (reference sequence). V shed 7 bases, J shed 2 bases, and the junction held 6 bases outside the gene matches.

The J gene is TRBJ2-1, the V gene TRBV29-1, with TRBD2 matching over 12 bases. V trimming: 7 bases; J trimming: 8 bases; junction bases outside the gene matches: 9. The germline V gene encodes CDR1 SQVTM and CDR2 ANQGSEA. The CDR3 is 14 residues long. The CDR3 sequence is CSAGTSGPQDEQFF. In DNA form, the CDR3 reads TGCAGCGCCGGGACTAGCGGGCCACAGGATGAGCAGTTCTTC.